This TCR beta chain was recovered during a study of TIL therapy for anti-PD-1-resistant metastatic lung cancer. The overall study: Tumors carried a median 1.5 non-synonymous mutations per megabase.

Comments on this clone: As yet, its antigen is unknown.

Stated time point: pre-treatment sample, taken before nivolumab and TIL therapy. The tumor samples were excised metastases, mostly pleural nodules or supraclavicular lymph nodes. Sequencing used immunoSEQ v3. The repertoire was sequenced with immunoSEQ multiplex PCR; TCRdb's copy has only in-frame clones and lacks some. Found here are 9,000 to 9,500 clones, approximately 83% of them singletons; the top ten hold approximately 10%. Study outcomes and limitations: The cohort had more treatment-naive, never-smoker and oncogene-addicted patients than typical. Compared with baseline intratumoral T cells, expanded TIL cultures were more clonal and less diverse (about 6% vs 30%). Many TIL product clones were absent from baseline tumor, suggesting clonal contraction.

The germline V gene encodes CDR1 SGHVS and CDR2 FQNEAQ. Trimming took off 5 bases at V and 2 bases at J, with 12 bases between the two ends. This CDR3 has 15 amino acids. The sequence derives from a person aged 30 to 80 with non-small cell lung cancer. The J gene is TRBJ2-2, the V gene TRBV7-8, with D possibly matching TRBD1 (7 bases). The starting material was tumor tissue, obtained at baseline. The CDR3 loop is CASSRRDRNTGELFF. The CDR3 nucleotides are TGTGCCAGCAGCCGGAGGGACAGAAACACCGGGGAGCTGTTTTTT. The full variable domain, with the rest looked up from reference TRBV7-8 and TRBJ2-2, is GAGVSQSPRYKVAKRGQDVALRCDPISGHVSLFWYQQALGQGPEFLTYFQNEAQLDKSGLPSDRFFAERPEGSVSTLKIQRTQQEDSAVYLCASSRRDRNTGELFFGEGSRLTVL.